This TCR beta chain was profiled in a study of cytomegalovirus exposure and HLA in healthy donors. The PCR contained 60 Vbeta and 13 Jbeta primers. Profiled with immunoSEQ multiplex PCR; TCRdb holds only in-frame clones, not every one. Seen here are about 110,000 clones, 73% observed once, and the top ten hold over 3.5%. Those who donated were healthy bone marrow donors. V was shortened by 0 bases and J by 3 bases, with 7 bases between the two germline ends. The CDR3 is 14 amino acids. Germline V lookup: CDR1 SGHRS, CDR2 YFSETQ. A word on this clone: Its antigen remains unidentified.

Study-level findings and limits: Roughly even sequencing depth across donors was the assumption behind the presence/absence analyses. Published work reported that the classifier diagnosed cytomegalovirus status with high specificity and sensitivity. The dataset shows that most TCR sequences were rare, while some public TCRs occurred in many donors.

The sequence derives from a woman aged 40 to 55 in good health and CMV-seronegative. Sequenced input: PBMCs. This chain uses TRBV5-1 with TRBJ2-1; D ambiguous. CDR3 in DNA: TGCGCCAGCAGCTTGGCCGGGTTCTACAATGAGCAGTTCTTC. Translation: CASSLAGFYNEQFF.